This entry is about one T cell receptor beta chain. The length of the CDR3 is 22 residues. CDR1 and CDR2 from the germline V gene are MNHEY and SVGEGT. V was clipped by 6 bases and J by 0 bases, with 36 bases between them. This sample was taken from a study of blood T cell repertoires in COVID-19. Generated by immunoSEQ multiplex PCR, the TCRdb table keeps only in-frame clones and is missing some. The table lists roughly 220,000 clones, 85% to 90% of them singletons. Sequencing used peripheral blood. This clonotype was obtained from an elderly man with acute or convalescent COVID-19. The rearrangement uses TRBV6-2 or TRBV6-3 and TRBJ2-7; tentative D call: TRBD1 (8 bases). The CDR3 DNA follows: TGTGCCAGCAGACCTCCGGGACAGGCGCCCCCCGGAACGGCGGGGGTCTCCTACGAGCAGTACTTC. Protein sequence: CASRPPGQAPPGTAGVSYEQYF.